This is a list of T cell receptor beta chains from one sample in a study of CD8+ T cells in alopecia areata. Here immunoSEQ multiplex PCR was the method, and the copy in TCRdb shows in-frame clones only, minus some. The sample has 150,000 to 200,000 clones; around 60% are singletons. The material was CD4+ T cells sorted from blood, obtained at week 24, from a patient treated with tofacitinib. These receptors were collected from a human donor with alopecia areata. The CDR3 runs from the conserved cysteine through the conserved F or W. A D gene is named only where the DNA matches it firmly. Size is omitted from some rows. Given values are once, few, many or a class for expanded clones.

>TRBJ1-5|.|.|TRBV29-1
CSVKDSGDQPQHF
TGCAGCGTCAAGGACAGCGGTGATCAGCCCCAGCATTTT
>TRBJ1-2|.|.|TRBV14
CASSQVMGEGSYGYTF
TGTGCCAGCAGCCAGGTCATGGGAGAGGGGTCCTATGGCTACACCTTC
>TRBJ1-2|.|.|TRBV30
CAWMIGDGYTF
TGTGCCTGGATGATTGGGGATGGCTACACCTTC
>TRBJ2-4|.|.|TRBV6-5
CASSYRGNNIQYF
TGTGCCAGCAGTTACAGGGGTAATAACATTCAGTACTTC
>TRBJ1-1|.|.|TRBV30
CAWSWQAHAFF
TGTGCCTGGAGTTGGCAGGCGCACGCTTTCTTT
>TRBJ1-1|.|TRBD1|TRBV29-1
CSVRRQGGLLNTEAFF
TGCAGCGTCCGAAGACAGGGAGGCCTGTTGAACACTGAAGCTTTCTTT
>TRBJ2-7|.|.|TRBV5-1
CASSLEGLVYEQYF
TGCGCCAGCAGCTTGGAGGGTCTCGTCTACGAGCAGTACTTC
>TRBJ1-5|.|.|TRBV9
CASSAGAVSNQPQHF
TGTGCCAGCAGCGCAGGGGCAGTAAGCAATCAGCCCCAGCATTTT
>TRBJ2-2|.|.|TRBV5-4
CASSRPGREELFF
TGTGCCAGCAGCCGACCGGGACGGGAGGAGCTGTTTTTT
>TRBJ1-6|.|TRBD1|TRBV29-1
CSVQLSTGEYNSPLHF
TGCAGCGTCCAACTATCAACAGGGGAGTATAATTCACCCCTCCACTTT
>TRBJ1-5|few|.|TRBV4-1
CASSQGLRGHPNQPQHF
TGCGCCAGCAGCCAAGGCCTGCGTGGACATCCCAATCAGCCCCAGCATTTT
>TRBJ2-1|.|.|TRBV7-2
CASSLATALYNEQFF
TGTGCCAGCAGCTTAGCGACAGCCCTTTACAATGAGCAGTTCTTC
>TRBJ1-2|once|TRBD1|TRBV7-8
CASSQTGPNYGYTF
TGTGCCAGCAGCCAGACAGGGCCAAACTATGGCTACACCTTC
>TRBJ2-5|.|.|TRBV29-1
CSVVMGYQETQYF
TGCAGCGTTGTCATGGGGTACCAAGAGACCCAGTACTTC
>TRBJ2-7|few|TRBD2|TRBV4-2
CASSQGSGGSYEQYF
TGTGCCAGCAGCCAAGGTAGCGGGGGATCATACGAGCAGTACTTC
>TRBJ1-6|.|TRBD1|TRBV6-1
CASSRGTGGSPLHF
TGTGCCAGCAGCCGAGGGACAGGGGGGTCACCCCTCCACTTT
>TRBJ1-1|.|.|TRBV20-1
CSVASGTEAFF
TGCAGTGTCGCAAGTGGCACTGAAGCTTTCTTT
>TRBJ1-2|.|.|TRBV20-1
CSASLYYGYTF
TGCAGTGCTAGCCTATACTATGGCTACACCTTC
>TRBJ2-5|.|.|TRBV5-1
CASSLWGGDPRETQYF
TGCGCCAGCAGCTTGTGGGGTGGGGATCCGCGGGAGACCCAGTACTTC
>TRBJ1-2|few|.|TRBV29-1
CSVNRAGDGGYTF
TGCAGCGTCAACCGGGCCGGGGATGGTGGCTACACCTTC
>TRBJ1-1|once|.|TRBV29-1
CSVDLREGRTEAFF
TGCAGCGTTGACCTTAGAGAGGGCAGGACTGAAGCTTTCTTT
>TRBJ1-5|.|TRBD1|TRBV30
CAWTPGQGNQPQHF
TGTGCCTGGACCCCGGGACAGGGGAATCAGCCCCAGCATTTT
>TRBJ1-3|.|.|TRBV9
CASSDQSYSGNTIYF
TGTGCCAGCAGCGATCAGAGTTACTCTGGAAACACCATATATTTT